This TCR beta chain was observed in a study of regulatory T cells in long-lasting Graves disease. V lost 2 bases and J lost 3; bases outside the gene matches: 6. Germline V gives CDR1 DFQATT, CDR2 SNEGSKA (reference sequence). CDR3 length: 15 residues. Time point meaning: persistent/refractory GD, antithyroid drugs over 5 years with positive TRAb. There was RNA extracted from PBMCs, and the TCR library was made from it. In building TCR beta libraries, iRepertoire HTBI primers were used together with Arm-PCR of CDR3 regions. TCRdb processed the multiplex PCR reads anew with MiXCR; each CDR3 protein has one entry. Altogether roughly 450,000 distinct CDR3 sequences are present, 20% to 25% being singletons, with the ten largest covering approximately 25%.

The clonotype comes from a female donor with Graves disease. The sample was peripheral blood mononuclear cells (PBMCs), taken when the disease was refractory, from a patient treated with antithyroid drugs. The gene calls are TRBV20-1 and TRBJ2-1; 8 nucleotides match TRBD2. The CDR3 sequence is CSARSPGLDYNEQFF. The CDR3 DNA reads TGCAGTGCTAGAAGCCCGGGACTAGACTACAATGAGCAGTTCTTC.